This T cell receptor (beta chain) was identified in a study of blood T cell repertoires in COVID-19. Per the original data handling: Counts of nucleated cells, estimated from reference gene primer amplification, were obtained. The repertoire was sequenced with immunoSEQ multiplex PCR; TCRdb's copy has only in-frame clones and lacks some. V and J calls and clone size are as listed in that table; D and trimming were resolved from the DNA. Among a few hundred thousand clones listed, 80% to 90% were seen once. Donors were grouped by their self-reported clinical history. Symptom resolution, clearance, or two negative PCRs marked donors in Cohort 3 as recovered. What was sequenced was PBMCs or T cells enriched from blood (not recorded which). The TCR originated in a woman in her thirties who had recovered from COVID-19.

CDR3 in DNA: TGTGCCAGCAGCTTAGGCGAGCGGGGGAGTTTGGAGACCCAGTACTTC. It is translated as CASSLGERGSLETQYF. The rearrangement joins TRBV7-6 to TRBJ2-5; 8 nucleotides match TRBD2. CDR1 SGHVS and CDR2 FNYEAQ come from the germline V gene. After removal of 1 base from V and 5 bases from J, the junction contained 9 bases not matched to a gene. The CDR3 sequence is 16 residues long.